This entry is about one T cell receptor (beta chain). Its cognate antigen is unknown. The sample is drawn from a study of blood T cells in healthy people across ages. Study-wide findings and caveats: Comparison with aged donors showed that long-lived donors had more naive CD4+ cells and higher diversity. Possibly, changes in expanded clonotypes were confounded because donor CMV status was unknown. PBMCs were not sorted, which prevented a conclusive comparison of naive versus antigen-experienced cells.

With a J-beta primer mix and a sample-barcoded 5' primer, a second PCR ran roughly 6 to 12 cycles. TCRdb ran MiXCR on the 5' RACE reads and lists one entry per CDR3 protein. This sample has around 1,100,000 distinct CDR3 sequences; 30% to 40% occur once, and the top ten carry around 13%. Russia was home to the donors, healthy Caucasian individuals aged about 6 to 90. The specimen sequenced was blood. This sequence originates from a man younger than 35 in good health.

CDR3 region: CASSLSTTGNCEQFF. The CDR3 bases are TGTGCCAGCAGCTTATCTACCACAGGGAACTGTGAGCAGTTCTTC. The rearrangement uses TRBV11-3 and TRBJ2-1; D perhaps matches TRBD1 (6 bases). In germline, CDR1 is SGHNT, CDR2 YENEEA. The CDR3 extends over 15 amino acids. V dropped 2 bases and J dropped 9 bases, with 17 bases sitting between them.